This T cell receptor beta chain stems from a study of spatial heterogeneity in lung cancer (dated by TCRdb to about 2019). Context from the whole study: Beta-chain transcripts were consistently detected in greater numbers than alpha-chain transcripts, which likely reflects a higher abundance of beta-chain transcripts. In the raw uncorrected reads, each unique combination of TCR and UMI appeared more than ten times on average. The study quantitatively compared TCR alpha and beta repertoires across multiple tumor regions, matched nontumor lung and blood in non-small cell lung cancer. Nonsynonymous mutation counts, determined by whole-exome sequencing of tumor tissue, were related to TCR repertoire features. At surgery, hundreds of tumor regions, 61 to 65 matched nontumor lung samples and some 54 PBMC samples were TCR-sequenced for both alpha and beta chains. The research as a whole found: Confirming at a functional level the hypothesis that regional TCRs recognize regional mutations was considered to require additional single-cell paired TCR alpha and beta sequencing. Ubiquitous expanded tumor TCRs showed up in blood more often at tumor resection than at routine follow-up.

To prepare the library, 5' RACE was applied. The run used a NextSeq 500. In the TCR library protocol, a unique molecular identifier was attached to each TCR cDNA molecule so that PCR and sequencing errors could be corrected. Regarding the original processing steps: TCR identification, UMI-based error correction and CDR3 extraction were all carried out with Decombinator tools. Expanded TCRs were defined as those above a frequency of 2 per 1,000, corresponding to the top 1% of the tumor frequency distribution. Renyi diversity was calculated using the R vegan package after each repertoire was subsampled 100 times to 5,000 TCRs. To build CDR3 similarity networks, amino acid triplet string-kernel similarity was used, and CDR3s were connected when their pairwise similarity was above 0.82. The public sequencing data were trimmed at Q25 with fastp and processed into clonotypes with MiXCR by TCRdb, which kept only in-frame beta chains. Rows are unified per CDR3 protein, each entry keeping the most common DNA and genes. The V and J calls shown here were made by TCRdb, not taken from the authors' results. In this sample the table shows about 15,000 distinct CDR3 sequences, around 9.1% of which occur a single time. Around 29% of the sample is held by the ten biggest clonotypes.

The time point label on this specimen signifies: sample taken at primary tumor resection. For TCR sequencing, whole RNA was extracted from tumor and nontumor lung tissue, or from cryopreserved PBMC samples, and no cell sorting was done. Donors were about 70 patients with early-stage, untreated non-small cell lung cancer from the lung TRACERx cohort. Only patients with enough RNA available from two or more tumor regions were chosen for TCR sequencing. From the cysteine through the phenylalanine, the CDR3 covers 14 amino acids. The DNA shown is the 42-base CDR3, in frame from base 1. The CDR1 and CDR2 encoded by the germline V gene are SGHRS and YFSETQ. V is reduced by 1 base and J by 6 bases, leaving a spacing of 10 bases between them. This clonotype was seen many times. Its antigen specificity is not known. Base qualities were left out, and no much larger clone turns up one base away.

The specimen comprised PBMCs, sampled at surgery. The clonotype originates from a male donor with early-stage non-small cell lung cancer. This chain is built from TRBV5-1 and TRBJ1-4; the D gene assignment is ambiguous. The DNA sequence is TGCGCCAGCAGCTTGTCGGGGTTTGATGAAAAACTGTTTTTT. This sequence encodes CASSLSGFDEKLFF.